Each of the 32 T cell receptor beta chains below was sequenced from the same sample in a study of response to subunit inactivated influenza vaccine. TCRdb re-called the RT-PCR reads with MiXCR, one entry per CDR3 protein. The repertoire includes 800,000 to 1,000,000 distinct CDR3 sequences, 21% of them detected once, and roughly a tenth sits in the top ten. The source material was PBMCs from blood, sampled approximately 5 days after vaccination. All receptors derive from a man over 45 who received an inactivated influenza vaccine.

This chain uses TRBV29-1 with TRBJ2-1, with unresolved D. Trimming took off 1 base at V and 4 bases at J, with 5 bases between the two ends. Germline CDR1 and CDR2: SQVTM and ANQGSEA. This CDR3 has 12 residues. CDR3 sequence (DNA): TGCAGCGTTGAAGGCAGTTACAATGAGCAGTTCTTC. Translated: CSVEGSYNEQFF.

CDR3 nucleotides: TGTGCCAGCAGCTTAATGGGAAGCTCCTACAATGAGCAGTTCTTC. Its translation is CASSLMGSSYNEQFF. The chain carries TRBV7-2 and TRBJ2-1; D is uncertain. CDR1 SGHTA and CDR2 FQGNSA come from the germline V gene. The CDR3 covers 15 residues. Deletions cut 2 bases from V and 0 bases from J, with 8 bases between.

This clonotype was found a few times. The chain joins TRBV20-1 to TRBJ2-5; a possible D gene is TRBD1 (6 bases). Germline-derived CDR1 and CDR2 are DFQATT and SNEGSKA (reference sequence). The length of the CDR3 is 16 residues. The V end lost 3 bases, the J end lost 5 bases, and 22 bases lay between the germline ends. The DNA of the CDR3 is TGCAGTGCTAGGGGCAGGGGAATTCAGCACGGGGAGACCCAGTACTTC. Encoded protein: CSARGRGIQHGETQYF.

The rearrangement uses TRBV7-2 and TRBJ2-7; 8 positions match TRBD1. Germline CDR1 reads SGHTA; CDR2 reads FQGNSA. The V and J ends lost 1 base and 6 bases, in that order; junction bases with no gene match: 11. The CDR3 contains 16 residues. The CDR3 nucleotides are TGTGCCAGCAGCTTAGTCCCGACAGGGGCGTTGAGCGAGCAGTACTTC. It translates to CASSLVPTGALSEQYF.

This clonotype has just a few counts. DNA of the CDR3: TGTGCCAGCAGCTTCGGGGGATATCCCTACGAGCAGTACTTC. Translating it yields CASSFGGYPYEQYF. The genes are TRBV11-3 and TRBJ2-7, with D maybe TRBD2 (6 bases). CDR1 is SGHNT, CDR2 YENEEA, per germline. The CDR3 has 14 residues. The ends were cut back, 3 bases at V and 2 bases at J, with 11 bases in the middle.

This clonotype was recorded many times. The chain combines TRBV11-1 with TRBJ2-6; D gene ambiguous. This CDR3 region has 18 residues. V was pared by 3 bases and J by 1 base, with 16 bases between. The germline gives CDR1 SGHAT, CDR2 FQDESV (reference sequence). CDR3 sequence (DNA): TGTGCCAGCAGCTTTACCCGCACCCGTTATTCTGGGGCCAACGTCCTGACTTTC. The encoded protein is CASSFTRTRYSGANVLTF.

This chain uses TRBV28 with TRBJ2-1; no reliable D call. The CDR3 is made up of 15 amino acids. V was cut by 7 bases and J by 2 bases, with 15 bases left in between. Per germline, CDR1 MDHEN and CDR2 SYDVKM. Here the CDR3 DNA reads TGTGCCAGCAACTTATCCCCAGCGACCTACAATGAGCAGTTCTTC. This encodes CASNLSPATYNEQFF.

J is TRBJ2-3 and V is TRBV5-5, with D perhaps TRBD2 (5 bases). The CDR3 sequence is 15 residues long. V was cut by 1 base and J by 3 bases, with 12 bases left in between. Per germline, CDR1 SGHKS and CDR2 YYEKEE (reference sequence). CDR3 bases: TGTGCCAGCAGCTTGCCGCGGGTCGGGACAGATACGCAGTATTTT. Its protein is CASSLPRVGTDTQYF.

The chain has TRBV7-9 and TRBJ2-4; 16 bases map to TRBD2. V shed 5 bases, J shed 8 bases, and the junction held 3 bases outside the gene matches. The germline V gene encodes CDR1 SEHNR and CDR2 FQNEAQ (reference sequence). The CDR3 is made up of 15 amino acids. The CDR3 here is CASSVGTSGGDIQYF. The CDR3 bases are TGTGCCAGCAGCGTTGGGACTAGCGGGGGGGACATTCAGTACTTC.

As for this clonotype: Germline is not matched at one junction end, which may reflect a read error. The chain uses TRBV5-1 and TRBJ2-3; the match to TRBD2 covers 7 bases. The CDR3 has 16 amino acids. Germline-derived CDR1 and CDR2 are SGHRS and YFSETQ. The CDR3 nucleotides are TGCGCCAGCAGCCCGGGGGGAGCGGGGAGCACAGACACGCAGTATTTT. Residues: CASSPGGAGSTDTQYF.

There are a few counts of this clonotype. This chain links TRBV10-3 with TRBJ2-6; D remains ambiguous. The CDR3 length is 15 residues. V lost 2 bases, J lost 1 base, and 6 bases lay in between. Per germline, CDR1 ENHRY and CDR2 SYGVKD. The CDR3 is CAISEGPSGANVLTF. In DNA, the CDR3 is TGTGCCATCAGTGAGGGGCCTTCTGGGGCCAACGTCCTGACTTTC.

A note on this clonotype: A single base separates this from a much larger clone, so it may be a read error. The V and J genes are TRBV3-1 and TRBJ1-1; D is unclear. Trimming took 1 base from V and 3 from J, leaving 6 bases between them. CDR1 LGHDT and CDR2 YNNKEL come from the germline V gene (reference sequence). The CDR3 covers 13 residues. The CDR3 region has the DNA TGTGCCAGCAGCCAAGTGGGGTACACTGAAGCTTTCTTT. Translating gives CASSQVGYTEAFF.

The genes are TRBV10-3 and TRBJ1-5; D is undetermined. Germline values: CDR1 ENHRY, CDR2 SYGVKD. The CDR3 extends over 13 amino acids. The V end was cut by 4 bases, the J end by 0 bases, with 4 bases between. The CDR3 region is CAISADSNQPQHF. CDR3 sequence (DNA): TGTGCCATCAGTGCCGATAGCAATCAGCCCCAGCATTTT.

V is TRBV10-2 and J is TRBJ2-1; D is perhaps TRBD1 or TRBD2 (5 bases each). The V end was cut by 9 bases, the J end by 7 bases, with 19 bases between. Germline CDR1 is WSHSY and CDR2 is SAAADI. This CDR3 is 14 amino acids long. The CDR3 DNA is TGCGCCAGTACTAGGGACGGCGCTGCTAATGAGCAGTTCTTC. It codes for CASTRDGAANEQFF.

The chain is built from TRBV28 and TRBJ2-7; possible D gene TRBD1, 6 bases. There are 14 residues in the CDR3. Trimming took 4 bases from V and 3 from J, leaving 13 bases between them. Per the germline V gene, CDR1 is MDHEN and CDR2 is SYDVKM. CDR3 DNA sequence: TGTGCCAGCAGTTCCGGGACATACTTCTACGAGCAGTACTTC. Translated: CASSSGTYFYEQYF.

The V and J genes are TRBV6-2 or TRBV6-3 and TRBJ2-5, with TRBD2 identical over 7 bases. J gave up 5 bases and V 2 bases, and 8 bases lay outside the gene matches. The V gene's germline CDR1 is MNHEY and CDR2 SVGEGT. This CDR3 is 15 amino acids long. The CDR3 spells CASSYDRPAGETQYF. DNA for the CDR3: TGTGCCAGCAGTTACGACAGACCAGCGGGGGAGACCCAGTACTTC.

The V gene is TRBV10-2, the J gene TRBJ2-7; 9 nucleotides align to TRBD1. The CDR3 spans 14 residues. From germline, CDR1 is WSHSY and CDR2 SAAADI. Unmatched junction bases numbered 8, after V lost 6 bases and J lost 5 bases. The CDR3 coding sequence is TGCGCCAGCAGGAGAGACAGGGGGAGGCACGAGCAGTACTTC. Residues: CASRRDRGRHEQYF.

This clonotype occurred once. The rearrangement uses TRBV14 and TRBJ2-3; D not resolved. This CDR3 is 16 amino acids long. Per germline, CDR1 SGHDN and CDR2 FVKESK. The V gene lost 0 bases and the J gene lost 4 bases, with 14 bases spanning the gap. The CDR3 reads CASSQDSTLPPDTQYF. CDR3 bases: TGTGCCAGCAGCCAAGATAGCACGCTCCCCCCAGATACGCAGTATTTT.

This clonotype has more than one count but fewer than ten. The V call is TRBV7-8, the J call TRBJ2-5; the D is unclear. Germline V gene lookup returns CDR1 SGHVS and CDR2 FQNEAQ. V was shortened by 4 bases and J by 4 bases, with 22 bases between the two germline ends. This CDR3 spans 17 amino acids. CDR3 residues: CASSSRRWPHKRETQYF. CDR3 coding DNA: TGTGCCAGCAGCTCCAGGCGGTGGCCCCACAAAAGAGAGACCCAGTACTTC.

This clonotype was detected only a few times. The chain employs TRBV6-2 or TRBV6-3 and TRBJ2-1, with D possibly TRBD2 on 7 matching bases. The V end lost 4 bases, the J end lost 16 bases, and 20 bases lay between the germline ends. The length of the CDR3 is 13 residues. Germline CDR1 is MNHEY and CDR2 is SVGEGT. The chain's CDR3 is CASSSNVNREGFF. The CDR3 nucleotides read TGTGCCAGCAGTTCCAACGTCAACAGGGAGGGATTCTTC.

This clonotype was observed a few times. V gene TRBV20-1 combines with J gene TRBJ2-5; a weak D match, TRBD1 (5 bases). Trimming cost V 3 bases and J 0 bases, with 8 bases left between them. Germline CDR1 and CDR2: DFQATT and SNEGSKA (reference sequence). The CDR3 length is 13 residues. The CDR3 region is CSASKGNQETQYF. CDR3 nucleotide sequence: TGCAGTGCTAGTAAGGGGAACCAAGAGACCCAGTACTTC.

This clonotype was detected many times. This chain connects TRBV29-1 to TRBJ2-7; D uncertain. Trimming removed 7 bases at V and 6 bases at J, with 16 bases between. This CDR3 spans 12 amino acids. CDR1 and CDR2 (germline): SQVTM, ANQGSEA. CDR3 nucleotides: TGCAGCGCCGTTCCCAGCGACGGCGAGCAGTACTTC. It specifies CSAVPSDGEQYF.

This clonotype was recorded many times. V and J are TRBV29-1 and TRBJ2-1; D gene unclear. The V end was cut by 2 bases, the J end by 9 bases, with 8 bases between. This CDR3 has 11 amino acids. Germline V gene data show CDR1 as SQVTM and CDR2 as ANQGSEA. The CDR3 DNA sequence: TGCAGCGTTGAATACCCGAGTGAGCAGTTCTTC. Amino acid sequence: CSVEYPSEQFF.

CDR3 sequence: CASSLIGLAGGPGDTQYF. The CDR3 DNA reads as TGTGCCAGCAGTTTAATCGGACTAGCGGGAGGGCCGGGAGATACGCAGTATTTT. The chain employs TRBV28 and TRBJ2-3, with 15 nucleotides matching TRBD2. V gave up 2 bases and J gave up 5 bases; unmatched junction bases: 8. CDR3 length: 18 amino acids. CDR1 is MDHEN and CDR2 is SYDVKM in the germline V gene.

This clonotype has a single count. The chain carries TRBV27 and TRBJ2-5; tentatively, D is TRBD1 or TRBD2 (6 bases each). The V gene lost 10 bases and the J gene lost 4 bases, with 13 bases spanning the gap. Germline CDR1 MNHEY, CDR2 SMNVEV (reference sequence). The CDR3 spans 12 residues. The CDR3 DNA reads TGTGCCACGGGGGCGTTTGGAGAGACCCAGTACTTC. The encoded protein is CATGAFGETQYF.

The table lists this clonotype with many counts. V usage is TRBV10-3 and J usage is TRBJ2-1, with TRBD2 matching over 9 bases. Germline V lookup: CDR1 ENHRY, CDR2 SYGVKD. The V segment lost 0 bases and the J segment 5 bases; nucleotides outside the gene matches: 5. The CDR3 loop spans 16 amino acids. The CDR3 region has the DNA TGTGCCATCAGTGAGTCTGTAGGACTAGCGCACAATGAGCAGTTCTTC. It is translated as CAISESVGLAHNEQFF.

The rearrangement joins TRBV18 to TRBJ2-3, with D unclear. CDR1 KGHSH and CDR2 LQKENI come from the germline V gene. Trimming pared 1 base from V and 2 bases from J, leaving 13 bases between. The CDR3 runs to 16 residues. In DNA form, the CDR3 reads TGTGCCAGCTCACCACAGGTGGGAAGAGACACAGATACGCAGTATTTT. Residues: CASSPQVGRDTDTQYF.

The rearrangement links TRBV5-6 to TRBJ1-1; 8 positions agree with TRBD1. V shed 4 bases, J shed 2 bases, and the junction held 7 bases outside the gene matches. Germline CDR1 reads SGHDT; CDR2 reads YYEEEE. This CDR3 is built from 15 residues. In DNA form, the CDR3 reads TGTGCCAGCAGCGGGACAGGTAAAGCTAACACTGAAGCTTTCTTT. This sequence encodes CASSGTGKANTEAFF.

This sequence joins TRBV20-1 and TRBJ2-1, with D perhaps TRBD1 (9 bases). V was pared by 6 bases and J by 15 bases, with 27 bases between. CDR1 and CDR2 from the germline V gene are DFQATT and SNEGSKA (reference sequence). This CDR3 is 14 amino acids long. The CDR3 nucleotides read TGCAGTGCAAACAGGGGGCAGGGCGGGAGGCCCGGGTTCTTC. Translating gives CSANRGQGGRPGFF.

This clonotype turned up a few times. The chain combines TRBV5-5 with TRBJ1-3; D is possibly TRBD1 (5 bases). V was cut by 5 bases and J by 4 bases, with 19 bases left in between. CDR1 is SGHKS, CDR2 YYEKEE, per germline (reference sequence). CDR3 size: 16 residues. CDR3 in amino acids: CASSSGTGQLGNTIYF. For the CDR3, the DNA is TGTGCCAGCAGTTCAGGAACAGGACAACTGGGAAACACCATATATTTT. Supplemented by reference TRBV5-5 and TRBJ1-3, the full variable domain reads DAGVTQSPTHLIKTRGQQVTLRCSPISGHKSVSWYQQVLGQGPQFIFQYYEKEERGRGNFPDRFSARQFPNYSSELNVNALLLGDSALYLCASSSGTGQLGNTIYFGEGSWLTVV.

The chain employs TRBV18 and TRBJ2-2; D unclear. This CDR3 has 14 residues. The V end was cut by 2 bases, the J end by 3 bases, with 7 bases between. CDR1 is KGHSH and CDR2 is LQKENI in the germline V gene. CDR3 in DNA: TGTGCCAGCTCACCATTCCGAGACACCGGGGAGCTGTTTTTT. This sequence encodes CASSPFRDTGELFF.

This clonotype was observed many times. V gene TRBV29-1 combines with J gene TRBJ2-7; TRBD1 agrees at 10 bases. This CDR3 is built from 16 residues. The trim removed 7 bases at V and 4 bases at J, leaving 16 bases unmatched. From germline, CDR1 is SQVTM and CDR2 ANQGSEA. The CDR3, as DNA: TGCAGCGCCTGCCGAACCGGGACAGGGGTAGTTTACGAGCAGTACTTC. As protein: CSACRTGTGVVYEQYF.